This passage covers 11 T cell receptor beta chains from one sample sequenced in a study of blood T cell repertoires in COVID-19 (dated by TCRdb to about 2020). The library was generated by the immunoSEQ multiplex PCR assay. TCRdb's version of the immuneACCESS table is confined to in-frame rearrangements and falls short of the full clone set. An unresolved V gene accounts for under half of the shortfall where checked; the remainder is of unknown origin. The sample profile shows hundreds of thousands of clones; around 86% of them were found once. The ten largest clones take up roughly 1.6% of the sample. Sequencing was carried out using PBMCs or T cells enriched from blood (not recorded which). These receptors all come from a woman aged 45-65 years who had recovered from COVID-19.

CDR3 sequence (DNA): TGTGCCACCACTAGGGGGAGGGCGGAGACCCAGTACTTC. Protein sequence: CATTRGRAETQYF. The chain combines TRBV28 with TRBJ2-5; a weak D match, TRBD2 (7 bases). Trimming shortened V by 10 bases and J by 5 bases, and 17 bases separated the two germline ends. This CDR3 contains 13 residues. Germline CDR1 is MDHEN and CDR2 is SYDVKM.

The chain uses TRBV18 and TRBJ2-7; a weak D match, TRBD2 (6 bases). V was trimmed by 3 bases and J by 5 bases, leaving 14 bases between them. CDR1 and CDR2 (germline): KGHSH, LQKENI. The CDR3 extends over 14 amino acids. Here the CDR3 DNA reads TGTGCCAGCTCACCCGGGACTGAAAGTGACGAGCAGTACTTC. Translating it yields CASSPGTESDEQYF.

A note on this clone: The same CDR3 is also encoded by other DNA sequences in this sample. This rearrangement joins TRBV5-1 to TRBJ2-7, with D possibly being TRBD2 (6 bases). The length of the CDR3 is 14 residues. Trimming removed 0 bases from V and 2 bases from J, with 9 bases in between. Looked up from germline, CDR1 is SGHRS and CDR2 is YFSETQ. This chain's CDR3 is CASSLVSGPYEQYF. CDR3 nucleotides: TGCGCCAGCAGCTTGGTTAGCGGCCCCTACGAGCAGTACTTC.

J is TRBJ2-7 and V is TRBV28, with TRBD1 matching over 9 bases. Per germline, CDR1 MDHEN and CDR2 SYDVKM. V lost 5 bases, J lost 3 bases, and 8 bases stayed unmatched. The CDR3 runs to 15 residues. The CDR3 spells CASSEDRGGFYEQYF. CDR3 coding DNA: TGTGCCAGCAGTGAGGACAGGGGAGGATTCTACGAGCAGTACTTC.

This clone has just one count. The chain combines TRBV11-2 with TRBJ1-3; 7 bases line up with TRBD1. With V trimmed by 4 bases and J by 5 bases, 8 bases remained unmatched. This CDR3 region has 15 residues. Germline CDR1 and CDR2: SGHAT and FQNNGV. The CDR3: CASSSGQVHRNTIYF. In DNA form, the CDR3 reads TGTGCCAGCAGCTCAGGACAGGTCCATCGAAACACCATATATTTT. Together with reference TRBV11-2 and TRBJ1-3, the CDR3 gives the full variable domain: EAGVAQSPRYKIIEKRQSVAFWCNPISGHATLYWYQQILGQGPKLLIQFQNNGVVDDSQLPKDRFSAERLKGVDSTLKIQPAKLEDSAVYLCASSSGQVHRNTIYFGEGSWLTVV.

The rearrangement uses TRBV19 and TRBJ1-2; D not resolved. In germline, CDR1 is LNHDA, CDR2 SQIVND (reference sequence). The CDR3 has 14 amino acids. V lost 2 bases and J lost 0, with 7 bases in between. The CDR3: CASSISGANYGYTF. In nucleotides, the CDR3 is TGTGCCAGTAGTATATCCGGAGCTAACTATGGCTACACCTTC. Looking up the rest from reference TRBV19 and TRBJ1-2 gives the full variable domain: DGGITQSPKYLFRKEGQNVTLSCEQNLNHDAMYWYRQDPGQGLRLIYYSQIVNDFQKGDIAEGYSVSREKKESFPLTVTSAQKNPTAFYLCASSISGANYGYTFGSGTRLTVV.

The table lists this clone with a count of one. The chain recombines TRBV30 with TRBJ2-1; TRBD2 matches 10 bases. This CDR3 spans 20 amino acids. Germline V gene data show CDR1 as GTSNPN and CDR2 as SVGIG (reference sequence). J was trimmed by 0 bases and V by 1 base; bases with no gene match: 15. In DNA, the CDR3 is TGTGCCTGGAGTGCCCCGGGAGGAGCGGGAGGGAAATACTCCTACAATGAGCAGTTCTTC. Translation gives CAWSAPGGAGGKYSYNEQFF. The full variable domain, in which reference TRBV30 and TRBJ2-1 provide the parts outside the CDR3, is SQTIHQWPATLVQPVGSPLSLECTVEGTSNPNLYWYRQAAGRGLQLLFYSVGIGQISSEVPQNLSASRPQDRQFILSSKKLLLSDSGFYLCAWSAPGGAGGKYSYNEQFFGPGTRLTVL.

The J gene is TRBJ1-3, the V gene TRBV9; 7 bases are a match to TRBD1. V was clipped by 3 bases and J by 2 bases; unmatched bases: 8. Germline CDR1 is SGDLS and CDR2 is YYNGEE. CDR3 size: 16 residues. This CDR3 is CASSGFDRDPGNTIYF. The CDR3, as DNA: TGTGCCAGCAGCGGATTTGACAGGGACCCTGGAAACACCATATATTTT. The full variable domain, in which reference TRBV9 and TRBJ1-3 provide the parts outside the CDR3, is DSGVTQTPKHLITATGQRVTLRCSPRSGDLSVYWYQQSLDQGLQFLIQYYNGEERAKGNILERFSAQQFPDLHSELNLSSLELGDSALYFCASSGFDRDPGNTIYFGEGSWLTVV.

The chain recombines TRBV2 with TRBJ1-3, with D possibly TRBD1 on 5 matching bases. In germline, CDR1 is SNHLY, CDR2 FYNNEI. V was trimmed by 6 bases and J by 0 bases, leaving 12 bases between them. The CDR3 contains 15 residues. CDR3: CASSRERGSGNTIYF. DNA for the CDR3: TGTGCCAGCAGCCGGGAGAGGGGCTCTGGAAACACCATATATTTT.

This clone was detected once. The CDR3 protein is CAWRSGGSGNTIYF. CDR3 nucleotide sequence: TGTGCCTGGAGATCGGGGGGATCTGGAAACACCATATATTTT. V is TRBV30 and J is TRBJ1-3, with a tentative D call TRBD1 (5 bases). Germline lookup yields CDR1 GTSNPN and CDR2 SVGIG (reference sequence). V dropped 3 bases and J dropped 1 base, with 10 bases sitting between them. The CDR3 runs 14 residues.

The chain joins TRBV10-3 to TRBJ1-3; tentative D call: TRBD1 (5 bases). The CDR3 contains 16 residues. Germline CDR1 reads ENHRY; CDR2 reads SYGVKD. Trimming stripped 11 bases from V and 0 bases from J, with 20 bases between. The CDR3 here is CAVGGHLSSSGNTIYF. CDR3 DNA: TGTGCCGTCGGGGGTCACTTATCGAGCTCTGGAAACACCATATATTTT.